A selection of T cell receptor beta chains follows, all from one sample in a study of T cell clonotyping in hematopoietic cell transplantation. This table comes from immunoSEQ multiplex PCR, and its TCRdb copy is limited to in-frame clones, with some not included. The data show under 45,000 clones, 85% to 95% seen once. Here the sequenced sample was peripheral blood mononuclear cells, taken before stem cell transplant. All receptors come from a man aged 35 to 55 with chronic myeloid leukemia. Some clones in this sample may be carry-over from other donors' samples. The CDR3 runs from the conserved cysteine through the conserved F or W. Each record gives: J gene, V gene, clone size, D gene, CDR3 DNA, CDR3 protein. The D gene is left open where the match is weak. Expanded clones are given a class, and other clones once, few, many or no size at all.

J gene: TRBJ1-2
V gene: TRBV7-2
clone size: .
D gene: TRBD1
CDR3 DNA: TGTGCCAGCAGCTTGGACAGGGAGATGGATGGCTACACCTTC
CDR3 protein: CASSLDREMDGYTF

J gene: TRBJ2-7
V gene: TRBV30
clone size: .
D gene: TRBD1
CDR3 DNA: TGTGCCTGGTCGACAGGGGGCTCCTACGAGCAGTACTTC
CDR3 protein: CAWSTGGSYEQYF

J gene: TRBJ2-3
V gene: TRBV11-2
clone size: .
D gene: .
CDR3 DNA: TGTGCCAGCAGCTTAGGGCGGGGCGGGACAGATACGCAGTATTTT
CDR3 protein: CASSLGRGGTDTQYF

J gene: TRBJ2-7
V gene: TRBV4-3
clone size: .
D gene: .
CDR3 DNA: TGCGCCAGCAGCCTCAGCAGGTTCTACGAGCAGTACTTC
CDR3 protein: CASSLSRFYEQYF

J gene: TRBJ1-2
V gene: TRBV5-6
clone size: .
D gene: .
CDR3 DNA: TGTGCCAGCAGCCCAGGGACTCCCTCTGCCTATGGCTACACCTTC
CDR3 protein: CASSPGTPSAYGYTF

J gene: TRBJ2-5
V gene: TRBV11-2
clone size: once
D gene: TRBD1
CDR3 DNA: TGTGCCAGCAGCTTTGACAGGGGGCCCCAAGAGACCCAGTACTTC
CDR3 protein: CASSFDRGPQETQYF

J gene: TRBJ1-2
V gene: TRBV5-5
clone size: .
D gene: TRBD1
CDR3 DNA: TGTGCCAGCAGCCCACATCAGGGGGCTTATGGCTACACCTTC
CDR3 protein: CASSPHQGAYGYTF

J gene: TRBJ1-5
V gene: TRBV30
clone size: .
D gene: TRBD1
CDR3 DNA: TGTGCCTGGAGTCCGGGGGGACAGGGATTAGGTCAGCCCCAGCATTTT
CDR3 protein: CAWSPGGQGLGQPQHF

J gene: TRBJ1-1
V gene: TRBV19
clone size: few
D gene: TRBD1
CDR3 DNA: TGTGCCAGTAGTATGTGGACAGGAGTTACTGAAGCTTTCTTT
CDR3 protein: CASSMWTGVTEAFF

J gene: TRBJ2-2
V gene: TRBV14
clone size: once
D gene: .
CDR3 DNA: TGTGCCAGCAGCCCCCTCAGGAACACCGGGGAGCTGTTTTTT
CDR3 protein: CASSPLRNTGELFF

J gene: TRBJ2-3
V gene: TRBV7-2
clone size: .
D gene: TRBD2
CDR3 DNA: TGTGCCAGCAGCTTCAAATCGGGGGGTCCAGATACGCAGTATTTT
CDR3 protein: CASSFKSGGPDTQYF

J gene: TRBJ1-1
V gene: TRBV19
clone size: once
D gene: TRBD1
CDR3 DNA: TGTGCCAGTAGTACCCTAACAGGGGTAACCGAAGCTTTCTTT
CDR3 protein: CASSTLTGVTEAFF

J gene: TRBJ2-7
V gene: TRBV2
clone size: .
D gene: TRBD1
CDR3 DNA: TGTGCCAGCAGTGTAACAGGGGGCGGATTCGCCGAGCAGTACTTC
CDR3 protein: CASSVTGGGFAEQYF